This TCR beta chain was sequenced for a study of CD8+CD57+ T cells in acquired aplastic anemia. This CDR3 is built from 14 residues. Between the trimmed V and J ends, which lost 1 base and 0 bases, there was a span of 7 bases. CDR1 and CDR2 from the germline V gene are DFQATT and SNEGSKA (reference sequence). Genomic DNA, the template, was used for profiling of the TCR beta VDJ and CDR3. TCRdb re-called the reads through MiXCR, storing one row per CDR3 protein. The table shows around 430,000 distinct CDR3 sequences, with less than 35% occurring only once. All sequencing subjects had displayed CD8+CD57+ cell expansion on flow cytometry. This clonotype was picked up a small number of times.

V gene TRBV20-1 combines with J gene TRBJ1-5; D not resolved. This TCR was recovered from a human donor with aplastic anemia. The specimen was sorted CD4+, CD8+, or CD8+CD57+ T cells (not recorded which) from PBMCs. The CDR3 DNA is TGCAGTGCTAGAGTGGAGTATAGCAATCAGCCCCAGCATTTT. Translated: CSARVEYSNQPQHF.